A selection of T cell receptor beta chains follows, all from one sample in a study of PD-1 blockade in classical Hodgkin lymphoma. Some clones are missing from TCRdb's copy, which holds only in-frame ones; the method was immunoSEQ multiplex PCR. This table has about 150,000 clones, about four fifths appearing once. Sequences were derived from peripheral blood mononuclear cells (PBMCs), sampled before the second cycle of nivolumab. The origin of the receptors is a human donor with classical Hodgkin lymphoma. Both conserved end residues are part of each CDR3. Each record gives: CDR3 protein, CDR3 DNA, D gene, V gene, clone size, J gene. A D gene is named only where the DNA matches it firmly. Expanded clones are given a class, and other clones once, few, many or no size at all.

CDR3 protein: CASNPTGPTDTQYF
CDR3 DNA: TGTGCCAGTAACCCGACAGGCCCAACAGATACGCAGTATTTT
D gene: NA
V gene: TRBV19
clone size: NA
J gene: TRBJ2-3

CDR3 protein: CASTLSLFRAGELFF
CDR3 DNA: TGTGCCAGCACCCTTAGTCTGTTCCGGGCCGGGGAGCTGTTTTTT
D gene: NA
V gene: TRBV11-2
clone size: NA
J gene: TRBJ2-2

CDR3 protein: CARSLLLAGTLKAYEQYF
CDR3 DNA: TGTGCCAGAAGCTTATTACTCGCCGGGACACTAAAGGCCTACGAGCAGTACTTC
D gene: NA
V gene: TRBV7-5
clone size: few
J gene: TRBJ2-7

CDR3 protein: CASSYSAGSGTDTQYF
CDR3 DNA: TGTGCCAGCAGCTACTCTGCGGGATCGGGCACAGATACGCAGTATTTT
D gene: NA
V gene: TRBV7-2
clone size: NA
J gene: TRBJ2-3

CDR3 protein: CASGPIISQPQHF
CDR3 DNA: TGTGCCAGCGGACCGATCATCAGTCAGCCCCAGCATTTT
D gene: NA
V gene: TRBV6-5
clone size: NA
J gene: TRBJ1-5

CDR3 protein: CAISDSSLAKNIQYF
CDR3 DNA: TGTGCCATCAGTGATAGTTCCCTAGCCAAAAACATTCAGTACTTC
D gene: NA
V gene: TRBV10-3
clone size: NA
J gene: TRBJ2-4

CDR3 protein: CASSYVGNYGYTF
CDR3 DNA: TGTGCCAGCAGTTACGTGGGGAACTATGGCTACACCTTC
D gene: NA
V gene: TRBV6-6
clone size: once
J gene: TRBJ1-2

CDR3 protein: CASRPLAGGASDTQYF
CDR3 DNA: TGTGCCAGCAGGCCTCTAGCGGGGGGCGCGTCAGATACGCAGTATTTT
D gene: TRBD2
V gene: TRBV7-9
clone size: NA
J gene: TRBJ2-3

CDR3 protein: CASSLATNYEQYF
CDR3 DNA: TGTGCCAGCAGCTTAGCGACCAATTACGAGCAGTACTTC
D gene: NA
V gene: TRBV7-2
clone size: NA
J gene: TRBJ2-7

CDR3 protein: CASSLGAGATYEQYF
CDR3 DNA: TGTGCCAGCAGCTTGGGAGCGGGAGCCACCTACGAGCAGTACTTC
D gene: TRBD2
V gene: TRBV5-4
clone size: NA
J gene: TRBJ2-7

CDR3 protein: CASSRQGLFNTEAFF
CDR3 DNA: TGCGCCAGCAGTAGACAGGGCCTCTTCAACACTGAAGCTTTCTTT
D gene: TRBD1
V gene: TRBV5-1
clone size: NA
J gene: TRBJ1-1

CDR3 protein: CASSVEGTDTQYF
CDR3 DNA: TGTGCCAGCAGCGTAGAGGGGACAGATACGCAGTATTTT
D gene: NA
V gene: TRBV9
clone size: few
J gene: TRBJ2-3

CDR3 protein: CASSLRDSHLEQYF
CDR3 DNA: TGTGCCAGCAGTTTACGGGACAGCCATTTGGAGCAGTACTTC
D gene: TRBD1
V gene: TRBV6-6
clone size: NA
J gene: TRBJ2-7

CDR3 protein: CASTPGGGNTIYF
CDR3 DNA: TGTGCCAGCACCCCAGGGGGCGGAAACACCATATATTTT
D gene: TRBD1
V gene: TRBV28
clone size: NA
J gene: TRBJ1-3

CDR3 protein: CASSQRRGLVLAKNIQYF
CDR3 DNA: TGTGCCAGCAGCCAAAGGCGGGGACTAGTCCTAGCCAAAAACATTCAGTACTTC
D gene: TRBD2
V gene: TRBV7-8
clone size: NA
J gene: TRBJ2-4

CDR3 protein: CASSLWKTGMHTGELFF
CDR3 DNA: TGTGCCAGCAGTTTATGGAAGACAGGGATGCACACCGGGGAGCTGTTTTTT
D gene: TRBD1
V gene: TRBV28
clone size: NA
J gene: TRBJ2-2

CDR3 protein: CASSSTGLAGDEQFF
CDR3 DNA: TGCGCCAGCAGCTCCACTGGACTAGCGGGGGATGAGCAGTTCTTC
D gene: TRBD2
V gene: TRBV5-1
clone size: NA
J gene: TRBJ2-1

CDR3 protein: CASSLGGKGQPQHF
CDR3 DNA: TGTGCCAGCAGCTTGGGTGGTAAAGGTCAGCCCCAGCATTTT
D gene: NA
V gene: TRBV5-4
clone size: few
J gene: TRBJ1-5

CDR3 protein: CASSFTSGQAFYGYTF
CDR3 DNA: TGTGCCAGCAGCTTTACCAGTGGACAGGCCTTCTATGGCTACACCTTC
D gene: TRBD1
V gene: TRBV7-2
clone size: few
J gene: TRBJ1-2

CDR3 protein: CASSQGGFFYEQYF
CDR3 DNA: TGTGCCAGTAGCCAAGGTGGGTTCTTCTACGAGCAGTACTTC
D gene: NA
V gene: TRBV19
clone size: NA
J gene: TRBJ2-7

CDR3 protein: CASNRADTGELFF
CDR3 DNA: TGTGCCAGTAACAGGGCGGACACCGGGGAGCTGTTTTTT
D gene: NA
V gene: TRBV19
clone size: NA
J gene: TRBJ2-2

CDR3 protein: CASSMGVWGPNYGYTF
CDR3 DNA: TGTGCCAGCAGTATGGGAGTATGGGGGCCTAACTATGGCTACACCTTC
D gene: NA
V gene: TRBV6-6
clone size: NA
J gene: TRBJ1-2

CDR3 protein: CASSLSTGITEAFF
CDR3 DNA: TGCGCCAGCAGCTTATCGACAGGGATCACTGAAGCTTTCTTT
D gene: TRBD1
V gene: TRBV5-1
clone size: NA
J gene: TRBJ1-1

CDR3 protein: CASSQDLGSGANVLTF
CDR3 DNA: TGCGCCAGCAGCCAAGATTTGGGCTCCGGGGCCAACGTCCTGACTTTC
D gene: NA
V gene: TRBV4-1
clone size: NA
J gene: TRBJ2-6

CDR3 protein: CASSRRSTGGGEETQYF
CDR3 DNA: TGTGCCAGTAGTAGAAGGTCAACGGGGGGGGGCGAAGAGACCCAGTACTTC
D gene: TRBD2
V gene: TRBV19
clone size: NA
J gene: TRBJ2-5

CDR3 protein: CAISAALAGGTGEQFF
CDR3 DNA: TGTGCCATCAGTGCGGCCTTAGCGGGGGGAACGGGTGAGCAGTTCTTC
D gene: TRBD2
V gene: TRBV10-3
clone size: few
J gene: TRBJ2-1

CDR3 protein: CASSPRPGADQPQHF
CDR3 DNA: TGTGCCAGCTCACCAAGGCCCGGGGCGGATCAGCCCCAGCATTTT
D gene: NA
V gene: TRBV18
clone size: NA
J gene: TRBJ1-5

CDR3 protein: CASSSRGGTEAFF
CDR3 DNA: TGTGCCAGCAGCTCAAGGGGGGGCACTGAAGCTTTCTTT
D gene: NA
V gene: TRBV7-9
clone size: NA
J gene: TRBJ1-1